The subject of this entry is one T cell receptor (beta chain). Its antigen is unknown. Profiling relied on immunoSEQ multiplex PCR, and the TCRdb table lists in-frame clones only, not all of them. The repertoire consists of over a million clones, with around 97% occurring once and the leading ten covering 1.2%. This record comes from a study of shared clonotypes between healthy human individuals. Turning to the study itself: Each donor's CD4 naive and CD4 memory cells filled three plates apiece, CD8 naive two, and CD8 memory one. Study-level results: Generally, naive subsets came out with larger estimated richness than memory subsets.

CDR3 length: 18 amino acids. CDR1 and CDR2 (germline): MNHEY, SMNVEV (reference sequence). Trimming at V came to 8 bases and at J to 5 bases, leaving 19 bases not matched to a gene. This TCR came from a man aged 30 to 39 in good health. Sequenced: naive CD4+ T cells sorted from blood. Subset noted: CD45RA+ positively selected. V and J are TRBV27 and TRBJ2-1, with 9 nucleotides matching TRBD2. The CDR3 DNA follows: TGTGCCAGCGCTCGGTTGGGTGTCTTAGCGGGAGTCAACAATGAGCAGTTCTTC. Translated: CASARLGVLAGVNNEQFF.